Listed below are T cell receptor beta chains from one sample, sequenced in a study of blood T cell repertoires in COVID-19. TCRdb's copy holds only in-frame clones and misses some; the assay was immunoSEQ multiplex PCR. The data hold 65,000 or so clones, with around 80% observed a single time. Sequenced: peripheral blood. The receptors were gathered from a man in his fifties or sixties with acute or convalescent COVID-19. The CDR3 runs from the conserved cysteine through the conserved F or W. The D gene is left open where the match is weak. Expanded clones get a size class; other rows say once, few or many, or leave the size out.

j_gene: TRBJ1-6; abundance: .; d_gene: .; len: 15; v_gene: TRBV5-1; CDR3aa: CASSLDRVGDSPLHF; CDR3nt: TGCGCCAGCAGCTTGGACAGGGTAGGGGATTCACCCCTCCACTTT
j_gene: TRBJ1-1; abundance: once; d_gene: .; len: 13; v_gene: TRBV7-9; CDR3aa: CASSSGPLAEAFF; CDR3nt: TGTGCCAGCAGCTCCGGCCCCCTAGCTGAAGCTTTCTTT
j_gene: TRBJ1-5; abundance: .; d_gene: .; len: 13; v_gene: TRBV12-3/TRBV12-4; CDR3aa: CASRPTYNQPQHF; CDR3nt: TGTGCCAGCAGGCCTACCTATAATCAGCCCCAGCATTTT
j_gene: TRBJ1-1; abundance: .; d_gene: TRBD1; len: 14; v_gene: TRBV5-1; CDR3aa: CASSSGQVETEAFF; CDR3nt: TGCGCCAGCAGCTCTGGACAGGTTGAAACTGAAGCTTTCTTT
j_gene: TRBJ1-1; abundance: .; d_gene: .; len: 12; v_gene: TRBV6-6; CDR3aa: CASSQERSEAFF; CDR3nt: TGTGCCAGCAGCCAGGAGCGGTCCGAAGCTTTCTTT
j_gene: TRBJ1-3; abundance: .; d_gene: .; len: 16; v_gene: TRBV30; CDR3aa: CAWTRGGATSGNTIYF; CDR3nt: TGTGCCTGGACACGGGGGGGGGCTACCTCTGGAAACACCATATATTTT
j_gene: TRBJ1-3; abundance: once; d_gene: TRBD1; len: 13; v_gene: TRBV29-1; CDR3aa: CSVLGDRRNTIYF; CDR3nt: TGCAGCGTTCTGGGGGACAGAAGAAACACCATATATTTT
j_gene: TRBJ2-1; abundance: .; d_gene: TRBD2; len: 16; v_gene: TRBV18; CDR3aa: CASSPTNGGALNEQFF; CDR3nt: TGTGCCAGCTCACCGACGAACGGGGGGGCCCTTAATGAGCAGTTCTTC
j_gene: TRBJ1-1; abundance: .; d_gene: .; len: 13; v_gene: TRBV15; CDR3aa: CATSPSRGTEAFF; CDR3nt: TGTGCCACCAGCCCCAGCCGGGGCACTGAAGCTTTCTTT
j_gene: TRBJ1-2; abundance: few; d_gene: .; len: 12; v_gene: TRBV12-3/TRBV12-4; CDR3aa: CASTASNYGYTF; CDR3nt: TGTGCCAGCACCGCGTCTAACTATGGCTACACCTTC
j_gene: TRBJ1-1; abundance: .; d_gene: TRBD1; len: 15; v_gene: TRBV4-1; CDR3aa: CASSQLTGGATEAFF; CDR3nt: TGCGCCAGCAGCCAACTTACAGGGGGAGCGACTGAAGCTTTCTTT
j_gene: TRBJ2-1; abundance: .; d_gene: .; len: 13; v_gene: TRBV7-9; CDR3aa: CASSPRLENEQFF; CDR3nt: TGTGCCAGCAGCCCAAGACTAGAAAATGAGCAGTTCTTC
j_gene: TRBJ2-7; abundance: .; d_gene: .; len: 11; v_gene: TRBV30; CDR3aa: CATGESDEQYF; CDR3nt: TGTGCCACCGGGGAGTCGGACGAGCAGTACTTC
j_gene: TRBJ1-2; abundance: .; d_gene: .; len: 13; v_gene: TRBV28; CDR3aa: CASSLGRAYGYTF; CDR3nt: TGTGCCAGCAGTTTAGGGAGGGCCTATGGCTACACCTTC
j_gene: TRBJ1-6; abundance: .; d_gene: TRBD1; len: 12; v_gene: TRBV5-1; CDR3aa: CASSLDRFTLHF; CDR3nt: TGCGCCAGCAGTTTGGACAGGTTCACCCTCCACTTT
j_gene: TRBJ1-6; abundance: .; d_gene: .; len: 13; v_gene: TRBV30; CDR3aa: CAWSGGLNSPLHF; CDR3nt: TGTGCCTGGAGTGGCGGTCTTAATTCACCCCTCCACTTT
j_gene: TRBJ1-1; abundance: once; d_gene: .; len: 11; v_gene: TRBV5-5; CDR3aa: CASSLIPGAFF; CDR3nt: TGTGCCAGCAGCTTGATCCCGGGAGCTTTCTTT
j_gene: TRBJ2-7; abundance: many; d_gene: .; len: 14; v_gene: TRBV9; CDR3aa: CASSVGPLSDEQYF; CDR3nt: TGTGCCAGCAGCGTAGGGCCCCTCTCTGACGAGCAGTACTTC
j_gene: TRBJ2-3; abundance: .; d_gene: TRBD2; len: 17; v_gene: TRBV9; CDR3aa: CASSHPSASGGTDTQYF; CDR3nt: TGTGCCAGCAGCCACCCCTCGGCTAGCGGGGGCACAGATACGCAGTATTTT
j_gene: TRBJ1-2; abundance: .; d_gene: TRBD1; len: 12; v_gene: TRBV12-3/TRBV12-4; CDR3aa: CASTTGGYGYTF; CDR3nt: TGTGCCAGCACCACAGGGGGCTATGGCTACACCTTC
j_gene: TRBJ2-7; abundance: .; d_gene: .; len: 14; v_gene: TRBV6-5; CDR3aa: CASTSTQSSYEQYF; CDR3nt: TGTGCCAGCACCTCTACACAGAGCTCCTACGAGCAGTACTTC